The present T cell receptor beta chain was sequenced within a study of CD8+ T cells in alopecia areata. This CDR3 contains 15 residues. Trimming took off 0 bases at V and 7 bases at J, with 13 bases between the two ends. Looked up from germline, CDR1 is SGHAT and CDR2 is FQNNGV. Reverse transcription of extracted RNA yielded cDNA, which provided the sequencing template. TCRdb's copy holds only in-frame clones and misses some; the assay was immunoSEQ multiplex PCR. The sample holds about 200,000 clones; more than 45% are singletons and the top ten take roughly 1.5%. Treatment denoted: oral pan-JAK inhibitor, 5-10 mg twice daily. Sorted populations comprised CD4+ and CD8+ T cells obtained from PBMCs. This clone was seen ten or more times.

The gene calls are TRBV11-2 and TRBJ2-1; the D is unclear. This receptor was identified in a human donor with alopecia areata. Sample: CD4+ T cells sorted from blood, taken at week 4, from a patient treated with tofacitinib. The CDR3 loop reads CASSLEQTVLNEQFF. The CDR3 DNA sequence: TGTGCCAGCAGCTTAGAGCAGACCGTGTTGAATGAGCAGTTCTTC.